This T cell receptor (beta chain) emerged from a study of identical twins. Study-wide points: Excess low generation probability was seen in twin-shared out-of-frame alpha sequences. Among monozygotic twins, out-of-frame TCR alpha sharing exceeded what models predicted. Invariant T cells like MAIT and iNKT could partly confound the zero-insertion analyses.

Trimming removed 5 bases at V and 5 bases at J, with 19 bases between. CDR1 and CDR2 (germline): SGHAT, FQNNGV. The CDR3 has 16 residues. The sample holds a few counts of this clonotype. The target antigen is unknown. Healthy Caucasian donors formed the entire cohort. TCRdb independently ran MiXCR on the 5' RACE reads; one entry per CDR3 protein. Here the sample spans about 250,000 distinct CDR3 sequences, about 8.5% being singletons. This same sample was also part of a study on yellow fever vaccine responses in identical twins.

The sequence came from a woman aged 18 to 35 in good health. The sequencing sample was made of CD8+ T cells sorted from blood. The V call is TRBV11-2, the J call TRBJ2-1; D may match TRBD1 or TRBD2 (7 bases each). CDR3 amino acids: CASSTGDGGSNNEQFF. As DNA, the CDR3 is TGTGCCAGCAGCACAGGGGACGGGGGGTCTAACAATGAGCAGTTCTTC.